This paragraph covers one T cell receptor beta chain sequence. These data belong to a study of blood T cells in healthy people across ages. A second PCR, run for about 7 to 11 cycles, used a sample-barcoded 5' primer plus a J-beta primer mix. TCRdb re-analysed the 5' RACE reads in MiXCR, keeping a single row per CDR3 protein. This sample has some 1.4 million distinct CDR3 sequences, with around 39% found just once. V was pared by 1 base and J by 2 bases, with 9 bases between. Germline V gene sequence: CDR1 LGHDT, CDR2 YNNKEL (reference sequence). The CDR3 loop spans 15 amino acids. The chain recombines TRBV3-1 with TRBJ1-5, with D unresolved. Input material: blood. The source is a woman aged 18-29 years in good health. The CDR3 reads CASSQGSSGNQPQHF. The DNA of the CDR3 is TGTGCCAGCAGCCAAGGGTCGAGCGGCAATCAGCCCCAGCATTTT. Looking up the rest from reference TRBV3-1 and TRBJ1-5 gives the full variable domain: DTAVSQTPKYLVTQMGNDKSIKCEQNLGHDTMYWYKQDSKKFLKIMFSYNNKELIINETVPNRFSPKSPDKAHLNLHINSLELGDSAVYFCASSQGSSGNQPQHFGDGTRLSIL.